These T cell receptor beta chains were read from a single sample in a study of blood T cells in healthy people across ages. TCRdb re-derived calls from the 5' RACE reads in MiXCR, one entry per CDR3 protein. Among 900,000 to 950,000 distinct CDR3 sequences listed, around 29% were seen once. Separately, the same data were catalogued under a study of T cells of mothers and their children.

The sample consisted of blood. The receptors derive from a middle-aged woman in good health. Both conserved end residues are trimmed from each CDR3.

v_gene	CDR3aa
TRBV7-2	ASSLNTQGRSPLH
TRBV28	ASSFHWDDYGYT
TRBV4-1	ASSPMDRGNEQF
TRBV12-3/TRBV12-4	ASSLGLAEYEQY
TRBV20-1	SAEEGGTNEKLF
TRBV5-1	ASSLDGIDTQY
TRBV6-6	ASSSSLGGRTEAF
TRBV15	ATSGGGQSNQPQH
TRBV7-2	ASSPTASETQY
TRBV2	ASRVGPQTQY
TRBV19	ASTQRDRARNSPLH
TRBV2	ASRLDGGVEQF
TRBV24-1	ATSESPGQEGQEQY
TRBV30	AWRYGGGTEAF
TRBV4-1	ASSSGGARGSGEKLF
TRBV20-1	SANPRDFSTDTQY
TRBV6-2/TRBV6-3	ASSYSEEAF